The 26 T cell receptor beta chains given below trace back to one sample, sequenced in a study of shared clonotypes between healthy human individuals. Using immunoSEQ multiplex PCR, the repertoire was profiled, and TCRdb retains in-frame clones only, with some absent. The sample carries approximately 740,000 clones, about 74% recorded once. Input material: memory CD4+ T cells sorted from blood. Indicated subset: CD45RA-negative fraction. The source is a young woman in good health.

The chain is built from TRBV19 and TRBJ1-5, with D possibly being TRBD1 (5 bases). The CDR3 consists of 15 residues. V lost 8 bases and J lost 1, with 15 bases in between. Germline lookup yields CDR1 LNHDA and CDR2 SQIVND (reference sequence). CDR3 amino acids: CASLSQWGSNQPQHF. CDR3 sequence (DNA): TGTGCCAGTCTCTCCCAATGGGGGAGCAATCAGCCCCAGCATTTT.

The CDR3 DNA is TGTGCCAGCTCACCGGGACAGGGGGGTAATGAGCAGTTCTTC. Protein sequence: CASSPGQGGNEQFF. The rearrangement links TRBV18 to TRBJ2-1; TRBD1 agrees at 11 bases. Trimming removed 3 bases from V and 7 bases from J; junction bases left unmatched: 2. Germline CDR1 is KGHSH and CDR2 is LQKENI. This CDR3 has 14 amino acids.

V is TRBV27 and J is TRBJ2-5; D is uncertain. The germline CDR1 and CDR2 sequences are MNHEY and SMNVEV (reference sequence). V shed 5 bases and J shed 5 bases, with 27 bases lying between them. The CDR3 covers 18 residues. CDR3 sequence reads: CASSHRPLVAGVVETQYF. Written as DNA, the CDR3 is TGTGCCAGCAGTCACAGACCCCTCGTAGCCGGAGTAGTTGAGACCCAGTACTTC.

Concerning this clone itself: The sample holds other DNA sequences that translate to the same CDR3. This chain connects TRBV5-1 to TRBJ1-3, with 7 bases lining up with TRBD1. In germline, CDR1 is SGHRS, CDR2 YFSETQ. The CDR3 extends over 14 amino acids. J lost 4 bases, V lost 3 bases, and 4 bases had no gene match. The CDR3 protein is CASSSGTEGNTIYF. CDR3 bases: TGCGCCAGCAGCTCAGGGACAGAAGGAAACACCATATATTTT.

This chain links TRBV19 with TRBJ2-7; D is unclear. With 7 bases removed from V and 6 bases from J, the gap between germline ends came to 16 bases. Germline V lookup: CDR1 LNHDA, CDR2 SQIVND (reference sequence). This CDR3 region has 13 residues. Here the CDR3 DNA reads TGTGCCAGTAAGACGTCGGCTTATGGCGAGCAGTACTTC. Translation: CASKTSAYGEQYF.

The chain has TRBV9 and TRBJ2-1, with a weak D call TRBD1 (5 bases). The germline V and J ends were trimmed by 4 bases and 1 base, with 12 bases remaining between them. CDR3 length equals 15 residues. Per germline, CDR1 SGDLS and CDR2 YYNGEE. Here the CDR3 reads CASSSGFISYNEQFF. DNA of the CDR3: TGTGCCAGCAGCTCAGGGTTTATATCCTACAATGAGCAGTTCTTC.

The chain carries TRBV5-1 and TRBJ1-2; TRBD1 matches 11 bases. The length of the CDR3 is 14 residues. Trimming took 3 bases from V and 6 from J; bases not matched to a gene: 4. CDR1 and CDR2 from the germline V gene are SGHRS and YFSETQ. This CDR3 is CASSWGQGVDGYTF. CDR3 coding DNA: TGCGCCAGCAGCTGGGGACAGGGGGTGGATGGCTACACCTTC.

This clone was counted a single time. V usage is TRBV19 and J usage is TRBJ1-2, with TRBD1 as a possible D gene (5 bases). This CDR3 spans 13 amino acids. The V gene's germline CDR1 is LNHDA and CDR2 SQIVND (reference sequence). V shed 4 bases and J shed 2 bases, with 8 bases lying between them. For the CDR3, the DNA is TGTGCCAGTAGTAGGGACGGCAACTATGGCTACACCTTC. Its translation: CASSRDGNYGYTF.

V is TRBV15 and J is TRBJ2-2, with TRBD2 matching 7 bases. V trimming: 1 base; J trimming: 5 bases; junction bases outside the gene matches: 7. Germline V gives CDR1 LNHNV, CDR2 YYDKDF (reference sequence). The CDR3 contains 16 residues. CDR3 in amino acids: CATSRAGGSVTGELFF. The CDR3 DNA is TGTGCCACCAGCAGAGCGGGCGGGAGTGTGACCGGGGAGCTGTTTTTT.

This clone appeared once. The chain couples TRBV18 to TRBJ2-7; a possible D gene is TRBD1 (5 bases). CDR3 size: 14 residues. V shed 3 bases and J shed 7 bases, with 16 bases lying between them. The germline V gene encodes CDR1 KGHSH and CDR2 LQKENI. In DNA, the CDR3 is TGTGCCAGCTCACCCCGACAGAATCGGATGGAGCAGTACTTC. Translated, it gives CASSPRQNRMEQYF.

This clone was seen once. The CDR3 DNA reads TGTGCCAGCAGGGAGGGGTCGGCCGGGGAGCTGTTTTTT. Its protein is CASREGSAGELFF. The rearrangement joins TRBV6-5 to TRBJ2-2, with D possibly matching TRBD2 (6 bases). Germline CDR1 MNHEY, CDR2 SVGAGI. Trimming stripped 6 bases from V and 6 bases from J, with 11 bases between. The CDR3 has 13 residues.

The CDR3 DNA follows: TGTGCCTCCCAAAGGAGGGGGGGATCTTATTCGAACACCGGGGAGCTGTTTTTT. This sequence encodes CASQRRGGSYSNTGELFF. The V gene is TRBV19, the J gene TRBJ2-2; possible D gene TRBD2, 7 bases. The ends were cut back, 11 bases at V and 0 bases at J, with 25 bases in the middle. CDR3 size: 18 residues. CDR1 and CDR2 from the germline V gene are LNHDA and SQIVND (reference sequence).

V is TRBV5-5 and J is TRBJ1-1; D gene uncertain. Trimming removed 0 bases from V and 10 bases from J, with 13 bases in between. This CDR3 is built from 13 residues. Per germline, CDR1 SGHKS and CDR2 YYEKEE (reference sequence). CDR3: CASSLEFGYAAFF. CDR3 DNA sequence: TGTGCCAGCAGCTTGGAATTCGGGTACGCAGCTTTCTTT.

The chain uses TRBV6-5 and TRBJ1-2, with D perhaps TRBD1 (5 bases). There are 15 residues in the CDR3. Germline CDR1 MNHEY, CDR2 SVGAGI. V lost 6 bases, J lost 1 base, and 15 bases lay in between. The chain's CDR3 is CASSPRADSNYGYTF. The CDR3, as DNA: TGTGCCAGCAGCCCCAGGGCCGACAGTAACTATGGCTACACCTTC.

The V call is TRBV5-8, the J call TRBJ2-7, with D perhaps given as TRBD1 or TRBD2 (5 bases each). Germline lookup yields CDR1 SGHTS and CDR2 YDEGEE. With 2 bases removed from V and 0 bases from J, the gap between germline ends came to 12 bases. The CDR3 loop spans 15 amino acids. The CDR3 sequence is CASSFLGTSSYEQYF. The DNA for the CDR3 is TGTGCCAGCAGCTTCCTGGGGACCAGCTCCTACGAGCAGTACTTC.

The rearrangement links TRBV25-1 to TRBJ1-2; 7 positions match TRBD1. The length of the CDR3 is 16 residues. The V gene end was trimmed by 6 bases and the J gene end by 8 bases; junction bases not matched to a gene: 18. Per the germline V gene, CDR1 is MGHDK and CDR2 is SYGVNS. The CDR3 spells CASSSGQEPLENGYTF. The CDR3 DNA follows: TGTGCCAGCAGCAGCGGACAGGAACCTCTTGAGAACGGCTACACCTTC.

The chain employs TRBV6-6 and TRBJ2-3; 8 nucleotides align to TRBD2. Unmatched junction bases numbered 8, after V lost 6 bases and J lost 6 bases. Germline V gene lookup returns CDR1 MNHNY and CDR2 SVGAGI (reference sequence). This CDR3 spans 14 amino acids. The CDR3 reads CASSQLAVTDTQYF. The CDR3 nucleotides read TGTGCCAGCAGCCAACTAGCGGTCACGGATACGCAGTATTTT.

This chain uses TRBV4-1 with TRBJ1-5, with D perhaps matching TRBD1 (5 bases). Germline CDR1 reads MGHRA; CDR2 reads YSYEKL. This CDR3 is 17 amino acids long. Between the trimmed V and J ends, which lost 0 bases and 2 bases, there was a span of 14 bases. CDR3 coding DNA: TGCGCCAGCAGCCAAGATTTCGGGGGTATTGGCAATCAGCCCCAGCATTTT. It codes for CASSQDFGGIGNQPQHF.

This chain joins TRBV19 and TRBJ1-1; D remains ambiguous. Trimming removed 4 bases from V and 6 bases from J, with 15 bases in between. The CDR3 extends over 14 amino acids. Germline V gives CDR1 LNHDA, CDR2 SQIVND (reference sequence). CDR3 in DNA: TGTGCCAGTAGTAGTGAAACCATTTGGGCTGAAGCTTTCTTT. This encodes CASSSETIWAEAFF.

V and J are TRBV10-3 and TRBJ1-4; D may be TRBD1 (5 bases). The CDR3 totals 17 residues. Germline CDR1 reads ENHRY; CDR2 reads SYGVKD. V gave up 2 bases and J gave up 0 bases, with 13 bases separating them. The CDR3 region has the DNA TGTGCCATCAGTGAGAGGGGAGCATCTACAACTAATGAAAAACTGTTTTTT. It specifies CAISERGASTTNEKLFF.

The V and J genes are TRBV11-3 and TRBJ2-1; the D gene is possibly TRBD1 (5 bases). This CDR3 comprises 15 residues. V lost 5 bases, J lost 9 bases, and 20 bases lay in between. CDR1 and CDR2 from the germline V gene are SGHNT and YENEEA. DNA of the CDR3: TGTGCCAGCAGCCCAGACAGTCCCAAGGGGATTGAGCAGTTCTTC. Translation gives CASSPDSPKGIEQFF.

The table lists this clone with a count of one. The genes are TRBV18 and TRBJ2-5; D uncertain. CDR1 is KGHSH, CDR2 LQKENI, per germline. Trimming took 2 bases from V and 2 from J, leaving 9 bases between them. This CDR3 contains 14 residues. CDR3 sequence (DNA): TGTGCCAGCTCACCAATAGTCCAGCAAGAGACCCAGTACTTC. It codes for CASSPIVQQETQYF.

The chain links TRBV19 to TRBJ2-5; TRBD2 agrees at 8 bases. Germline V gene data show CDR1 as LNHDA and CDR2 as SQIVND (reference sequence). CDR3 size: 16 residues. The ends lost 3 bases at V and 4 bases at J; junction bases unmatched: 10. CDR3 residues: CASSIRPREGRETQYF. CDR3 nucleotides: TGTGCCAGTAGTATTCGTCCCCGGGAGGGGAGAGAGACCCAGTACTTC.

This clone was seen more than once but under ten times. The identical CDR3 is also encoded by other nucleotide sequences in the sample. The CDR3 region has the DNA TGTGCCAGTAGTAGGGGCGGTCTCTATGGCTACACCTTC. It encodes CASSRGGLYGYTF. This rearrangement joins TRBV19 to TRBJ1-2, with D possibly matching TRBD1 (5 bases). This CDR3 region has 13 residues. Trimming removed 4 bases at V and 4 bases at J, with 10 bases between. Per germline, CDR1 LNHDA and CDR2 SQIVND (reference sequence).

The J gene is TRBJ1-2, the V gene TRBV18, with unresolved D. The CDR3 is 15 residues long. The V gene's germline CDR1 is KGHSH and CDR2 LQKENI. The germline V and J ends were trimmed by 2 bases and 6 bases, with 16 bases remaining between them. In nucleotides, the CDR3 is TGTGCCAGCTCACCAACAGCCACTTCCTCCGATGGCTACACCTTC. Its translation: CASSPTATSSDGYTF. The full variable domain, rest sourced from reference TRBV18 and TRBJ1-2, is NAGVMQNPRHLVRRRGQEARLRCSPMKGHSHVYWYRQLPEEGLKFMVYLQKENIIDESGMPKERFSAEFPKEGPSILRIQQVVRGDSAAYFCASSPTATSSDGYTFGSGTRLTVV.

The chain carries TRBV27 and TRBJ2-1; D remains unclear. Germline V CDR1 and CDR2: MNHEY, SMNVEV (reference sequence). The V and J ends lost 5 bases and 12 bases respectively, with 26 bases between them. This CDR3 comprises 16 residues. CDR3 nucleotides: TGTGCCAGCAGTCCCATGGCCGCGGCCCAGGTGGTTTGGCAGTTCTTC. Its protein is CASSPMAAAQVVWQFF.